The rows below give T cell receptor beta chains drawn from one sample of a study of cytomegalovirus exposure and HLA in healthy donors. Produced via immunoSEQ multiplex PCR; TCRdb's table is partial and in-frame only. Found here are roughly 100,000 clones, over 70% of them singletons; the top ten hold roughly 6%. Sample: PBMCs. The origin of the receptors is a male donor in good health and CMV-seronegative. The conserved cysteine and the conserved F or W are not part of the CDR3 here.

J gene,V gene,CDR3 protein
TRBJ2-7,TRBV7-2,ASSLGLAYEQY
TRBJ1-1,TRBV9,ASSVGGRRGTEAF
TRBJ2-7,TRBV27,ASSSPGQGPYEQY
.,TRBV6-1,ASSAGGETYEQY
TRBJ2-1,TRBV27,ASSYLSGEQF
TRBJ2-7,TRBV9,ASGGENYEQY
TRBJ1-2,TRBV7-8,ASSTDRIGYT
TRBJ2-7,TRBV30,AWSGSGGYEQY
TRBJ2-3,TRBV7-2,ASSLSTDTQY
TRBJ2-7,TRBV7-2,ASSPGHNSYEQY
TRBJ2-3,TRBV15,ATSILLTDTQY
TRBJ2-6,TRBV6-4,ASSPGQGAGGANVLT
TRBJ1-1,TRBV7-8,ASSFGGGGLQPEAF
TRBJ2-7,TRBV29-1,SAVGLAGEEQY
TRBJ1-2,TRBV5-1,ASSLRGQTYGYT
TRBJ2-2,TRBV21-1,ASSRDGTSGNTGELF
TRBJ2-7,TRBV6-6,ASSYPGSFYEQY
TRBJ2-7,TRBV5-1,ASSLDGTVPSYEQY
TRBJ1-1,TRBV30,AWSVRKSGVEAAEAF
TRBJ2-3,TRBV11-3,ASSPQPEEAQY
TRBJ2-2,TRBV2,ASIGLAGGHGGELF
TRBJ2-7,TRBV27,ASSLSPGTGVSEQY
TRBJ1-2,TRBV11-1,ASSFDRGYGYT
TRBJ1-5,TRBV19,ASSIGVSNQPQH
TRBJ2-7,TRBV28,ASSLPRYEQY
TRBJ2-1,TRBV30,ASLWTGGPLNEQF
TRBJ2-7,TRBV25-1,ASNPPGEGYEQY
TRBJ2-3,TRBV19,ASSVSGRAYTQY
TRBJ2-6,TRBV19,ASSIDRGQGPSGANVLT
TRBJ1-2,TRBV27,ASSSPGTGFYGYT
.,TRBV4-1,ASRLLAGPTYEQY
TRBJ2-3,TRBV30,AWSKGQGGGTDTQY
TRBJ2-7,TRBV18,ASSPKTGAYEQY
TRBJ1-5,TRBV10-3,AISGTNSNQPQH
TRBJ1-2,TRBV11-2,ASSAQQGAFYGYT
TRBJ2-3,TRBV29-1,SVGQGALSTDTQY
TRBJ2-2,TRBV5-4,ASSLGGRASAGELF
TRBJ2-7,TRBV2,ASSRTSGSSEQY
TRBJ2-7,TRBV5-1,ASSAGLAGDEQY
TRBJ2-3,TRBV5-1,ASRRQEGTDTQY
TRBJ2-3,TRBV11-3,ASSSPTKRGTDTQY